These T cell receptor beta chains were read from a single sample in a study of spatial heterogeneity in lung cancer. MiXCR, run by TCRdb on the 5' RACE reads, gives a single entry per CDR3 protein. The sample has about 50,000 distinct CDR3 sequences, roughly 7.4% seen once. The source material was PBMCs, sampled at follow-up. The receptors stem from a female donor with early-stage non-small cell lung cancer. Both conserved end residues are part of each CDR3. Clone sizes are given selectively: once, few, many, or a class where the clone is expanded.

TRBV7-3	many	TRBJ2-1	CASSPGDSSSYNEQFF
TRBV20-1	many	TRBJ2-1	CSARGGFSYNEQFF
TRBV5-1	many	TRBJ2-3	CASSPPRTGGFTDTQYF
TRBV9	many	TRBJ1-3	CASSKTPQGGNTIYF
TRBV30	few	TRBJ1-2	CAWRSQGGYDYGYTF
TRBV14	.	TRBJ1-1	CASSPRSGVYTEAFF
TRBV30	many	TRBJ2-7	CAWDSGQGQIRQYF
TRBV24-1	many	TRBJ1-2	CATSDSGGANYGYTF
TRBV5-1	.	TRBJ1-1	CASREPEGEAFF
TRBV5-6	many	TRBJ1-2	CASSYTGADYGYTF
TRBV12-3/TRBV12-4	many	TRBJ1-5	CASSTQGALSNQPQHF
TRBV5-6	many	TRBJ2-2	CASSLMLAGDTGELFF
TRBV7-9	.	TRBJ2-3	CASSPPSGALTDTQYF
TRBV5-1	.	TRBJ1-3	CASSLSSGTGNTIYF
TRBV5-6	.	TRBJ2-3	CASSLPGQGATDTQYF
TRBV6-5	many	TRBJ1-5	CASSYGGAENQPQHF
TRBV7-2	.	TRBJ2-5	CASSFRRETQYF
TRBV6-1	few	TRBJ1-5	CASSESRAQYQPQHF
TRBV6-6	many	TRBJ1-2	CASSPPGQGVHGYTF
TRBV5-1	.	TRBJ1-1	CASSLDGRGTEAFF
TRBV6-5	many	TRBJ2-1	CASSSRGYNEQFF
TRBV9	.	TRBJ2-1	CASSVEGGTVYNEQFF
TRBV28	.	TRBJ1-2	CASSPRSINYGYTF
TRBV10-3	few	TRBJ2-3	CAISERDTQYF
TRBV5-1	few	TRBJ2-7	CASSLVGISEQYF
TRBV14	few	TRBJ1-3	CASSQVLQTFGNTIYF
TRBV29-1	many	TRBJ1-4	CSVARATNEKLFF
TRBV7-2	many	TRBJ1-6	CASSSYGGTYNSPLHF
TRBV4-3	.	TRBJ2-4	CASSQGSVSAKNIQYF
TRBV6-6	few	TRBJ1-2	CASSYRGAGSLGYTF
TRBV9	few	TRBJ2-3	CASSVAPGQTDTQYF
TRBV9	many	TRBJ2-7	CASSAKGTGGYEQYF
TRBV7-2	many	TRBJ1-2	CASSPAEGRAYGYTF
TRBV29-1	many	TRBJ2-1	CSVDVALSSYNEQFF
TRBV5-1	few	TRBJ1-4	CASSLQPISTNEKLFF